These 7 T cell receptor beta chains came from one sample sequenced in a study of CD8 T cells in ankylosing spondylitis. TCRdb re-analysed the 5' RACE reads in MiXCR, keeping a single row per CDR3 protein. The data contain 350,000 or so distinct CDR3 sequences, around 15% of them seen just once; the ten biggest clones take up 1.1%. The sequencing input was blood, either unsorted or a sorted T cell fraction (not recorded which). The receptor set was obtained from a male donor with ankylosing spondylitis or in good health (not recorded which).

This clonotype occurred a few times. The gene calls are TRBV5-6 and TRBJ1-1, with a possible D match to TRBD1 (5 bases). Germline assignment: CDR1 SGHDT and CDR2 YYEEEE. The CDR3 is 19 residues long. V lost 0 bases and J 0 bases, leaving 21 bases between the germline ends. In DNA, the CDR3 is TGTGCCAGCAGCTTGGGGGATCCGGGGCGGCTGAAGGTGAACACTGAAGCTTTCTTT. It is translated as CASSLGDPGRLKVNTEAFF.

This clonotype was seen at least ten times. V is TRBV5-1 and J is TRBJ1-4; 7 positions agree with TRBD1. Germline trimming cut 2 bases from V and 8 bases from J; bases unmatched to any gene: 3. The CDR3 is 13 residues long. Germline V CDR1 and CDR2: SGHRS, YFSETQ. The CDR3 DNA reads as TGCGCCAGCAGCTTTGCGACAGGGGAAAAACTGTTTTTT. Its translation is CASSFATGEKLFF.

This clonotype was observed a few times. CDR3 DNA: TGCGCCAGCAGTGAGTTTCAGGGGGCTATTAAATCAAATGAGCAGTTCTTC. The encoded protein is CASSEFQGAIKSNEQFF. The V and J genes are TRBV10-2 and TRBJ2-1, with 8 bases fitting TRBD1. The junction had 12 bases not matched to a gene; V was cut back by 1 base and J by 7 bases. Germline CDR1 and CDR2: WSHSY and SAAADI. This CDR3 is built from 17 residues.

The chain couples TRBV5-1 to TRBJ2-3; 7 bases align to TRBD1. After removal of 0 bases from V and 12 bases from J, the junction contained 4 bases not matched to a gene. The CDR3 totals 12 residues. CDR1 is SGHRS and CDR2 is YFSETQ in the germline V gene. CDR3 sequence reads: CASSLEGAHQYF. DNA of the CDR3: TGCGCCAGCAGCTTGGAGGGGGCGCACCAGTATTTT. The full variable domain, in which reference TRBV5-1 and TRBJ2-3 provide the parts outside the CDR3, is KAGVTQTPRYLIKTRGQQVTLSCSPISGHRSVSWYQQTPGQGLQFLFEYFSETQRNKGNFPGRFSGRQFSNSRSEMNVSTLELGDSALYLCASSLEGAHQYFGPGTRLTVL.

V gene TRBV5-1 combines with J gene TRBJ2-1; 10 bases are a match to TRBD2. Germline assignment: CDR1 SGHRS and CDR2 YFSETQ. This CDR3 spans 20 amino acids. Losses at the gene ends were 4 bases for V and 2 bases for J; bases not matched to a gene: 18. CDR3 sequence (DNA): TGCGCCAGCAGCATGATTGGGTCGAGCGGGAGGGCCCTGACCTACAATGAGCAGTTCTTC. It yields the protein CASSMIGSSGRALTYNEQFF.

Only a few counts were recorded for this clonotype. CDR3 in amino acids: CASSRTGTRLNNEQFF. Written as DNA, the CDR3 is TGTGCCAGCAGTCGTACCGGGACTCGGCTCAACAATGAGCAGTTCTTC. V gene TRBV11-2 combines with J gene TRBJ2-1; weak D call: TRBD2 (6 bases). Germline assignment: CDR1 SGHAT and CDR2 FQNNGV. Trimming removed 6 bases at V and 5 bases at J, with 20 bases between. The CDR3 covers 16 residues.

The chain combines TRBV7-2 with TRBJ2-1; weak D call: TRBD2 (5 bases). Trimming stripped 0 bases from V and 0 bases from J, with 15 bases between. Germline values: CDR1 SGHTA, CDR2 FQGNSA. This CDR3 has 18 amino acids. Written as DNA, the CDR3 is TGTGCCAGCAGCTTAGCGGCTAGCCGGGTTAGCTCCTACAATGAGCAGTTCTTC. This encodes CASSLAASRVSSYNEQFF.